This T cell receptor (beta chain) came from a study of blood T cells in healthy people across ages. Study-level results: Older individuals had lower TCR beta diversity per million T cells (the decline was roughly linear).

At least ten counts were recorded for this clonotype. Antigen: not known. V lost 2 bases and J lost 4, with 8 bases in between. Germline CDR1 reads MNHEY; CDR2 reads SMNVEV (reference sequence). This CDR3 is built from 13 residues. Next came a second PCR, run for about 7 to 12 cycles, which used a sample-barcoded 5' primer along with a J-beta primer mix. There were at least 2.5 million CDR3-containing paired-end reads obtained from each sample. TCRdb independently ran MiXCR on the 5' RACE reads; one entry per CDR3 protein. This repertoire shows over a million distinct CDR3 sequences, 35% to 45% found once; its top ten account for 6.5% to 10%.

The source of this sequence is a woman aged 18-30 years in good health. The genes are TRBV27 and TRBJ1-2, with a possible D match to TRBD1 (5 bases). Sequencing was performed on blood. For the CDR3, the DNA is TGTGCCAGCAGTTTACGGGGGGGCTATGGCTACACCTTC. It yields the protein CASSLRGGYGYTF.